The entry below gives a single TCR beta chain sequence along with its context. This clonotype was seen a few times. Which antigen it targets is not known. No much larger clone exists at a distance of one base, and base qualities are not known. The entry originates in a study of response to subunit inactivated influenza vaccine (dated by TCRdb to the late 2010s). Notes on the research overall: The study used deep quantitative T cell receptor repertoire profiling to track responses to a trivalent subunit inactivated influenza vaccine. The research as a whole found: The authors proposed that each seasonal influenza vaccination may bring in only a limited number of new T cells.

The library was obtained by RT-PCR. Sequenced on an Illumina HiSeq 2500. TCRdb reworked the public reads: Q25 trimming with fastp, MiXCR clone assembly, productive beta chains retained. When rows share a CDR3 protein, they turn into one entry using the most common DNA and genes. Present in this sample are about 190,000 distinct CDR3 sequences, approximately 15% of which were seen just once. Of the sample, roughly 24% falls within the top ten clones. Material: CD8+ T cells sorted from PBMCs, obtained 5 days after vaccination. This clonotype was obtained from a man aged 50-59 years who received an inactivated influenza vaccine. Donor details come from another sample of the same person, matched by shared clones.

The bases are TGTGCCAGCATCAGAAACACCGGGGAGCTGTTTTTT. It translates to CASIRNTGELFF. The rearrangement combines TRBV7-9 with TRBJ2-2; the D gene is not confidently resolved. The CDR3, cysteine through phenylalanine, is 12 amino acids long. CDR3 DNA is the only sequence kept; it has 36 bases, read in frame from the first base. V loses 7 bases of germline sequence and J loses 2 bases, and the interval between the two ends is 5 bases. As encoded in the germline V gene (reference sequence), CDR1 is SEHNR while CDR2 is FQNEAQ.